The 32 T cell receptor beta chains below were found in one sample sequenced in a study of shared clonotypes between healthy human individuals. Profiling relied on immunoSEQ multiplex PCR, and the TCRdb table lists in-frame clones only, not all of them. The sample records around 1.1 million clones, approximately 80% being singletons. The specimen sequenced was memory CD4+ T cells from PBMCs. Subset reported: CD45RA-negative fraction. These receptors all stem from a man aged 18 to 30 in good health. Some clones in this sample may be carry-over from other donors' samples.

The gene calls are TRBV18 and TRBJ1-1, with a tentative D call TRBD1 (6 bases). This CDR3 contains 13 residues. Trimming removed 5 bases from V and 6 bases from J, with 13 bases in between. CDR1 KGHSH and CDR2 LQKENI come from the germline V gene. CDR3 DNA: TGTGCCAGCTCAACAGGGTCGGGGTCTGAAGCTTTCTTT. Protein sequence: CASSTGSGSEAFF.

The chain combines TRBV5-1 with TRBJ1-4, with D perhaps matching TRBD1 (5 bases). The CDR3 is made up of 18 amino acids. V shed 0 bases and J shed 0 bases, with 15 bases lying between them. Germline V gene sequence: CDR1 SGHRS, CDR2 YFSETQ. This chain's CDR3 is CASSLDFGGPTTNEKLFF. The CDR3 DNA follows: TGCGCCAGCAGCTTGGATTTTGGGGGACCCACAACTAATGAAAAACTGTTTTTT.

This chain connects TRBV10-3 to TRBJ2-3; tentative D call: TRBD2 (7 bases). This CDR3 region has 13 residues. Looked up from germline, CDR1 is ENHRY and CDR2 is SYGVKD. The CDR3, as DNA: TGTGCTCCCGTGGGGGGGGGCTGCGATACGCAGTATTTT. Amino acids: CAPVGGGCDTQYF.

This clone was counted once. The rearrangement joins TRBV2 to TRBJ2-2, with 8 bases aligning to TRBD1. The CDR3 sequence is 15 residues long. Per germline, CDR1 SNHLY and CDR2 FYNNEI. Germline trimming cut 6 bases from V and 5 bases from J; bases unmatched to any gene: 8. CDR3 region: CASREQGGGTGELFF. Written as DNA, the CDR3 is TGTGCCAGCAGAGAACAGGGGGGTGGGACCGGGGAGCTGTTTTTT.

The CDR3 loop is CASSPALLNEQFF. The DNA of the CDR3 is TGTGCCAGCTCACCCGCCCTTCTGAATGAGCAGTTCTTC. The chain links TRBV18 to TRBJ2-1, with D unclear. The germline gives CDR1 KGHSH, CDR2 LQKENI. The CDR3 totals 13 residues. Trimming cost V 3 bases and J 7 bases, with 10 bases left between them. The full variable domain, in which reference TRBV18 and TRBJ2-1 provide the parts outside the CDR3, is NAGVMQNPRHLVRRRGQEARLRCSPMKGHSHVYWYRQLPEEGLKFMVYLQKENIIDESGMPKERFSAEFPKEGPSILRIQQVVRGDSAAYFCASSPALLNEQFFGPGTRLTVL.

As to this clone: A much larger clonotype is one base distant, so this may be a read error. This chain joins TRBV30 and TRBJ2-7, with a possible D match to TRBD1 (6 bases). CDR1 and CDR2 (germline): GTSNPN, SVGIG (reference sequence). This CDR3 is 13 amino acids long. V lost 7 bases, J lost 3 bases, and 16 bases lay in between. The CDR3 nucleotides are TGTGCCTTTCGAGGGGGTGCCAACTACGAGCAGTACTTC. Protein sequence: CAFRGGANYEQYF.

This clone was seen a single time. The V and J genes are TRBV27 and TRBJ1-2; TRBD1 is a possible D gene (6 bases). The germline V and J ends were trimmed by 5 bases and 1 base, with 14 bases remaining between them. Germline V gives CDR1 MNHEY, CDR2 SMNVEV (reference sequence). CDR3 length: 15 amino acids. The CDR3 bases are TGTGCCAGCAGTATCGACGGGACACGTAACTATGGCTACACCTTC. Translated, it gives CASSIDGTRNYGYTF.

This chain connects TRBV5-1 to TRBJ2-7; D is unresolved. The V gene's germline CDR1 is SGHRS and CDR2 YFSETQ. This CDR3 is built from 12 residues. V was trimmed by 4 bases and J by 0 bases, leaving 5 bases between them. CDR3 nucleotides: TGCGCCAGCAGCCTATTCTCCTACGAGCAGTACTTC. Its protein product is CASSLFSYEQYF.

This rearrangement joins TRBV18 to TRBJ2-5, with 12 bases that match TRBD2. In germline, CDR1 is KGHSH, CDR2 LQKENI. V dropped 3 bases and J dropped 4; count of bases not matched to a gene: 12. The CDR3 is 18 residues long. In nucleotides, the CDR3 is TGTGCCAGCTCACCTCCCGGACTAGCGGGACCTGGCGGAGAGACCCAGTACTTC. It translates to CASSPPGLAGPGGETQYF.

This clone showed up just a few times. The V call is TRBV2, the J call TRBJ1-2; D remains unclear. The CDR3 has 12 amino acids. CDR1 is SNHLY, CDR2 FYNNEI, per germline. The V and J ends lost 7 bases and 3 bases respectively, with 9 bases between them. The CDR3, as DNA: TGTGCCAGCAATCGGGCTGACTATGGCTACACCTTC. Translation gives CASNRADYGYTF.

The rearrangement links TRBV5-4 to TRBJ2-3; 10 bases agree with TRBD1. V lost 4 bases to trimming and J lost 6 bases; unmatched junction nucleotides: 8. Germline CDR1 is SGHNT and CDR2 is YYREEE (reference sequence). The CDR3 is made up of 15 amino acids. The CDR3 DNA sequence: TGTGCCAGCAGCCAAGACAGGGGGCGGTCGGATACGCAGTATTTT. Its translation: CASSQDRGRSDTQYF.

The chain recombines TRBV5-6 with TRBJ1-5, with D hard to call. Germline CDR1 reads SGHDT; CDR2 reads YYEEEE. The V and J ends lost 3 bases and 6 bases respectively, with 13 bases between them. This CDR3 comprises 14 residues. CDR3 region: CASSSRAVIQPQHF. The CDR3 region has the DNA TGTGCCAGCAGCTCCCGGGCGGTTATTCAGCCCCAGCATTTT.

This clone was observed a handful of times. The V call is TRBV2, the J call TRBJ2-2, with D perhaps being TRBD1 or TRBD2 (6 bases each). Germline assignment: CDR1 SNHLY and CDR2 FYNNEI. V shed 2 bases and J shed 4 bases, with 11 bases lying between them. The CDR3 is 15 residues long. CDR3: CASSESGAGTGELFF. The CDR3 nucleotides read TGTGCCAGCAGTGAATCGGGGGCGGGCACCGGGGAGCTGTTTTTT.

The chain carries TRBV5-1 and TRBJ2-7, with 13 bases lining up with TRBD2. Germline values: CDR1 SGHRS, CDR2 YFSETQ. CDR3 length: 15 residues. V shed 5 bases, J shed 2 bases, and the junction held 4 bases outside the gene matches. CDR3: CASRPTSGRAYEQYF. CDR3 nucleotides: TGCGCCAGCAGGCCTACTAGCGGGAGGGCCTACGAGCAGTACTTC.

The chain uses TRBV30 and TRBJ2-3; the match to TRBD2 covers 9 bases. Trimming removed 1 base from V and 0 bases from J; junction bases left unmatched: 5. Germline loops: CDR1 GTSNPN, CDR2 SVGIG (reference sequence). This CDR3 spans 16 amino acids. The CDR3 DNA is TGTGCCTGGAGTGGAGGGAGCGGGAGGAGCACAGATACGCAGTATTTT. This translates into CAWSGGSGRSTDTQYF.

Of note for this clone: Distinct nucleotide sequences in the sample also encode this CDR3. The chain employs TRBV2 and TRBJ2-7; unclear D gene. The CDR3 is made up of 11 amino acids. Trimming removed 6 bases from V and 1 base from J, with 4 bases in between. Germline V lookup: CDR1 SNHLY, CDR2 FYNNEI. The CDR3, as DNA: TGTGCCAGCAGAGAATCCTACGAGCAGTACTTC. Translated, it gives CASRESYEQYF.

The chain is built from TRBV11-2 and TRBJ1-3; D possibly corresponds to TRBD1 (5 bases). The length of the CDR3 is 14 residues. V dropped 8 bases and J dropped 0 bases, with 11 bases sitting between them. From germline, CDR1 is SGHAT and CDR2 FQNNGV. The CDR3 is CASGGAYSGNTIYF. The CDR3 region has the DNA TGTGCCAGCGGTGGGGCCTACTCTGGAAACACCATATATTTT.

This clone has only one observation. CDR3 in amino acids: CASSAATGFGEKLFF. The CDR3 DNA follows: TGTGCCAGCAGCGCCGCGACAGGGTTTGGTGAAAAACTGTTTTTT. The V gene is TRBV9, the J gene TRBJ1-4, with TRBD1 matching over 7 bases. After removal of 3 bases from V and 7 bases from J, the junction contained 9 bases not matched to a gene. The CDR3 covers 15 residues. Germline values: CDR1 SGDLS, CDR2 YYNGEE.

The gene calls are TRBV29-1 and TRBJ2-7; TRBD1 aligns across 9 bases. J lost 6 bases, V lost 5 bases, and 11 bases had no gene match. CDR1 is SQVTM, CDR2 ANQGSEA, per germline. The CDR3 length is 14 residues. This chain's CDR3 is CSVWLGQGLGEQYF. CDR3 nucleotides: TGCAGCGTTTGGCTCGGACAGGGGCTGGGCGAGCAGTACTTC.

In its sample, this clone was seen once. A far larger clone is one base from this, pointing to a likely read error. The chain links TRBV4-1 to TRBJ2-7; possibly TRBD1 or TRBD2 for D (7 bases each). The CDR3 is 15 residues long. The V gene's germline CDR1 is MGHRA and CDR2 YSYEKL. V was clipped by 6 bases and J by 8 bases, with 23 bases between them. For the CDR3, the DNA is TGCGCCAGCAGGCCGGGACAGCGGGGAGATTCGAAGCAGTACTTC. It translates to CASRPGQRGDSKQYF.

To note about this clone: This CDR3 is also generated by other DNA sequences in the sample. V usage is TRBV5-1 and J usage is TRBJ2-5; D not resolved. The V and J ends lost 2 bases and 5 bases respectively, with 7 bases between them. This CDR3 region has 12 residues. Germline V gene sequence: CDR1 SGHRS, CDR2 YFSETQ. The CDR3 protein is CASSLVRETQYF. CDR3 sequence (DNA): TGCGCCAGCAGCTTAGTCCGCGAGACCCAGTACTTC. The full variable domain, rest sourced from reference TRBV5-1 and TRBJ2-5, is KAGVTQTPRYLIKTRGQQVTLSCSPISGHRSVSWYQQTPGQGLQFLFEYFSETQRNKGNFPGRFSGRQFSNSRSEMNVSTLELGDSALYLCASSLVRETQYFGPGTRLLVL.

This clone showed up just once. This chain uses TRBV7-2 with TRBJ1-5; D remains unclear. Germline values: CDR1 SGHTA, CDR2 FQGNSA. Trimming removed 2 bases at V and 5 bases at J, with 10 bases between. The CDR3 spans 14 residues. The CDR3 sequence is CASSLNRLDQPQHF. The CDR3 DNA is TGTGCCAGCAGCTTAAATAGGCTTGATCAGCCCCAGCATTTT.

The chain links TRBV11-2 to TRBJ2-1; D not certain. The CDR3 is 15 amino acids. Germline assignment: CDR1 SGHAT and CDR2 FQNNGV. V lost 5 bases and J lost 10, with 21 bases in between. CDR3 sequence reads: CASSRTPSSQNEQFF. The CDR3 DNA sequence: TGTGCCAGCAGCCGTACCCCCTCTAGTCAGAACGAGCAGTTCTTC.

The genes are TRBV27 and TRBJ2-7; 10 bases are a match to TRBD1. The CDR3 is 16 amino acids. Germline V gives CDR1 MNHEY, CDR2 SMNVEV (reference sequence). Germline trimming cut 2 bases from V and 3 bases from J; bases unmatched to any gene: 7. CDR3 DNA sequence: TGTGCCAGCAGTTTACGACCGGGACAGGGGTTCTACGAGCAGTACTTC. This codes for CASSLRPGQGFYEQYF.

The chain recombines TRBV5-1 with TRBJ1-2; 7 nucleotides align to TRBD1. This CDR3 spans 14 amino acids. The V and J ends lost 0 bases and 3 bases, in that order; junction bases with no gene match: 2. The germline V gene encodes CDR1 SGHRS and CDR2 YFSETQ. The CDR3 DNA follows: TGCGCCAGCAGCTTGGAAGGGGGCGACTATGGCTACACCTTC. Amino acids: CASSLEGGDYGYTF.

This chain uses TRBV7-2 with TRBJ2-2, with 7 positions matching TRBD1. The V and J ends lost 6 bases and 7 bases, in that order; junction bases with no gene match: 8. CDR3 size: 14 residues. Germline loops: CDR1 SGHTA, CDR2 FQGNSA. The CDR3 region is CASRQQGKNGELFF. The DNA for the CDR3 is TGTGCCAGCAGACAACAGGGGAAGAACGGGGAGCTGTTTTTT. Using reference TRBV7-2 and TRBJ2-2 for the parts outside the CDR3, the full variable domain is GAGVSQSPSNKVTEKGKDVELRCDPISGHTALYWYRQSLGQGLEFLIYFQGNSAPDKSGLPSDRFSAERTGGSVSTLTIQRTQQEDSAVYLCASRQQGKNGELFFGEGSRLTVL.

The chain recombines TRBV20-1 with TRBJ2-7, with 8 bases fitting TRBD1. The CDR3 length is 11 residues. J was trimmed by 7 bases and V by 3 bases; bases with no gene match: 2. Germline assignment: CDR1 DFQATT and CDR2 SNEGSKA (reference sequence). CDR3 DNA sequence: TGCAGTGCTAGCAGGGACAGGGAGCAGTACTTC. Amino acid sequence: CSASRDREQYF.

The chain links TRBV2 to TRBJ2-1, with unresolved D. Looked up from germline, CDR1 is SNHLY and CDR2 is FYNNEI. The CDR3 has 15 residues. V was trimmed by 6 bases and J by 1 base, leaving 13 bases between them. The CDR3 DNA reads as TGTGCCAGCAGCGGCTCGAGGATGTCCTACAATGAGCAGTTCTTC. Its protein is CASSGSRMSYNEQFF.

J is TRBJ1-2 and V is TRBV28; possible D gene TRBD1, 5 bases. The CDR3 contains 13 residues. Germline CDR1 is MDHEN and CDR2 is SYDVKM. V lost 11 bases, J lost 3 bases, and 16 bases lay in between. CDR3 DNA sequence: TGTGCCGCCCACAGGAGGATGGACTATGGCTACACCTTC. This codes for CAAHRRMDYGYTF.

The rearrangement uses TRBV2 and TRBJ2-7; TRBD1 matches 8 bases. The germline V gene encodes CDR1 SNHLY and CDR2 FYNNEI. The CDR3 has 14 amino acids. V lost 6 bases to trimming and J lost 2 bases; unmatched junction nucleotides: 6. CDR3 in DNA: TGTGCCAGCAGGGTAACAGGGGGTACCTACGAGCAGTACTTC. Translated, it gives CASRVTGGTYEQYF.

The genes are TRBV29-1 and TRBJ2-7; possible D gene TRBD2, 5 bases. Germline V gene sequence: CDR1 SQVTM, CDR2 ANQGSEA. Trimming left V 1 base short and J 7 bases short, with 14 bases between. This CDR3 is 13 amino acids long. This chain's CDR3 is CSVEGSPGGEQYF. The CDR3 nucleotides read TGCAGCGTTGAAGGGTCCCCCGGCGGGGAGCAGTACTTC.

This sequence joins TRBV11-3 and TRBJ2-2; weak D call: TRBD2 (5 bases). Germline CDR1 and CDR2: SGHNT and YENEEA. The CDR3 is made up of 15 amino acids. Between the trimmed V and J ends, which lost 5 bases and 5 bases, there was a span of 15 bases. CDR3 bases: TGTGCCAGCAGCACCACCCTAGCTGGGACCGGGGAGCTGTTTTTT. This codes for CASSTTLAGTGELFF.